This is a list of T cell receptor beta chains from one sample in a study of blood T cells in healthy people across ages. TCRdb itself ran the 5' RACE reads through MiXCR, one entry per CDR3 protein. Found here are approximately 730,000 distinct CDR3 sequences, around 46% of them singletons; the top ten hold under 25%. The sample was blood. The receptors stem from a woman aged 55-69 years in good health. The CDR3 runs from the conserved cysteine through the conserved F or W. The D gene is left open where the match is weak. Clone sizes are given selectively: once, few, many, or a class where the clone is expanded.

V gene: TRBV7-2; CDR3 length: 15; D gene: TRBD2; J gene: TRBJ2-1; clone size: many; CDR3 DNA: TGTGCCAGCAGCTCCTCTAGCGGGGGATCCCTCGGGCAGTTCTTC; CDR3 protein: CASSSSSGGSLGQFF
V gene: TRBV24-1; CDR3 length: 18; D gene: TRBD1; J gene: TRBJ1-4; clone size: .; CDR3 DNA: TGTGCCACCCCTCAAGAGGACAGGGGTCCCCTCACTAATGAAAAACTGTTTTTT; CDR3 protein: CATPQEDRGPLTNEKLFF
V gene: TRBV29-1; CDR3 length: 13; D gene: TRBD2; J gene: TRBJ2-1; clone size: .; CDR3 DNA: TGCAGCGCGGGACGGACTAGCGGGAATGAGCAGTTCTTC; CDR3 protein: CSAGRTSGNEQFF
V gene: TRBV3-1; CDR3 length: 15; D gene: .; J gene: TRBJ1-2; clone size: .; CDR3 DNA: TGTGCCAGCAGCCAACTCCAGGGCGGAATGAATGGCTACACCTTC; CDR3 protein: CASSQLQGGMNGYTF
V gene: TRBV7-2; CDR3 length: 15; D gene: .; J gene: TRBJ2-5; clone size: many; CDR3 DNA: TGTGCCAGCAGCGTTCAGGGGGGCGGCCAAGAGACCCAGTACTTC; CDR3 protein: CASSVQGGGQETQYF
V gene: TRBV20-1; CDR3 length: 15; D gene: .; J gene: TRBJ2-2; clone size: few; CDR3 DNA: TGCAGTGCTAGAGATCCAGGGGTGAACACCGGGGAGCTGTTTTTT; CDR3 protein: CSARDPGVNTGELFF
V gene: TRBV4-2; CDR3 length: 13; D gene: .; J gene: TRBJ2-7; clone size: many; CDR3 DNA: TGTGCCAGCAGCCAACCGGACCGGGCGGAGCAGTACTTC; CDR3 protein: CASSQPDRAEQYF
V gene: TRBV21-1; CDR3 length: 17; D gene: .; J gene: TRBJ1-5; clone size: .; CDR3 DNA: TGTGCCAGCAGCAAAGTGGGGGGGGCTCGTAGCAATCAGCCCCAGCATTTT; CDR3 protein: CASSKVGGARSNQPQHF
V gene: TRBV6-2/TRBV6-3; CDR3 length: 16; D gene: .; J gene: TRBJ2-5; clone size: .; CDR3 DNA: TGTGCCAGCAGCCTGGACGTATCCGGGGGACAAGAGACCCAGTACTTC; CDR3 protein: CASSLDVSGGQETQYF
V gene: TRBV7-2; CDR3 length: 15; D gene: .; J gene: TRBJ2-7; clone size: .; CDR3 DNA: TGTGCCAGCAGCTTGCAGGAGGGAGGCCCCGACGAGCAGTACTTC; CDR3 protein: CASSLQEGGPDEQYF
V gene: TRBV20-1; CDR3 length: 13; D gene: TRBD2; J gene: TRBJ2-3; clone size: .; CDR3 DNA: TGCAGTGCCGGGACTAGCAGGGGAGATACGCAGTATTTT; CDR3 protein: CSAGTSRGDTQYF
V gene: TRBV20-1; CDR3 length: 16; D gene: TRBD1; J gene: TRBJ2-4; clone size: .; CDR3 DNA: TGCAGTGCTAGGTGGACAGGGGCTGGGGCCAAAAACATTCAGTACTTC; CDR3 protein: CSARWTGAGAKNIQYF
V gene: TRBV7-2; CDR3 length: 15; D gene: .; J gene: TRBJ2-1; clone size: .; CDR3 DNA: TGTGCCAGCAGCTTAGGCAGGGGAGCCTGCAATGAGCAGTTCTTC; CDR3 protein: CASSLGRGACNEQFF
V gene: TRBV12-3/TRBV12-4; CDR3 length: 11; D gene: .; J gene: TRBJ2-1; clone size: many; CDR3 DNA: TGTGCCAGCAGTTTTGGGAATGAGCAGTTCTTC; CDR3 protein: CASSFGNEQFF
V gene: TRBV19; CDR3 length: 13; D gene: TRBD1; J gene: TRBJ1-2; clone size: .; CDR3 DNA: TGTGCCAGTGTTTACAGGGGTAACTATGGCTACACCTTC; CDR3 protein: CASVYRGNYGYTF
V gene: TRBV5-1; CDR3 length: 13; D gene: .; J gene: TRBJ2-7; clone size: .; CDR3 DNA: TGCGCGTCGAGCCGACAGCAATCCTACGAGCAGTACTTC; CDR3 protein: CASSRQQSYEQYF
V gene: TRBV27; CDR3 length: 16; D gene: .; J gene: TRBJ2-3; clone size: .; CDR3 DNA: TGTGCCAGCAGTCCGAGACTAGATTGGGGCACAGATACGCAGTATTTT; CDR3 protein: CASSPRLDWGTDTQYF
V gene: TRBV7-2; CDR3 length: 18; D gene: TRBD1; J gene: TRBJ2-1; clone size: .; CDR3 DNA: TGTGCCAGCAGCTCGCAGGGGGCTGGTAGGTTCAGGGGTAATGAGCAGTTCTTC; CDR3 protein: CASSSQGAGRFRGNEQFF
V gene: TRBV7-2; CDR3 length: 14; D gene: TRBD2; J gene: TRBJ2-1; clone size: .; CDR3 DNA: TGTGCCAGCCGACCCGACTGGCGGGGGGTGGAGCAGTTCTTC; CDR3 protein: CASRPDWRGVEQFF
V gene: TRBV20-1; CDR3 length: 18; D gene: TRBD2; J gene: TRBJ2-4; clone size: few; CDR3 DNA: TGCAGTGCTCAACGGGCTAGCGGGGGAAGCCTAGCCAAAAACATTCAGTACTTC; CDR3 protein: CSAQRASGGSLAKNIQYF
V gene: TRBV7-2; CDR3 length: 16; D gene: TRBD2; J gene: TRBJ2-5; clone size: many; CDR3 DNA: TGTGCCAGCAGCTTTGTTTTAGCGGGAGGAGCCGAGACCCAGTACTTC; CDR3 protein: CASSFVLAGGAETQYF
V gene: TRBV20-1; CDR3 length: 16; D gene: TRBD1; J gene: TRBJ1-5; clone size: few; CDR3 DNA: TGCAGTGCTAGAGACGCGGTTGGGACAGGCAATCAGCCCCAGCATTTT; CDR3 protein: CSARDAVGTGNQPQHF
V gene: TRBV20-1; CDR3 length: 13; D gene: TRBD1; J gene: TRBJ1-2; clone size: once; CDR3 DNA: TGCAGTGCGGATAACAGGGGGCAAGATGGCTACACCTTC; CDR3 protein: CSADNRGQDGYTF
V gene: TRBV28; CDR3 length: 14; D gene: .; J gene: TRBJ2-5; clone size: .; CDR3 DNA: TGTGCCAGCAGACATCAGGCGGCGTCCAATGAGCAGTACTTC; CDR3 protein: CASRHQAASNEQYF
V gene: TRBV24-1; CDR3 length: 18; D gene: .; J gene: TRBJ2-1; clone size: many; CDR3 DNA: TGTGCCACCAGTGATTTGGATGCAGGGGCATGGGGGAGGAATGAGCAGTTCTTC; CDR3 protein: CATSDLDAGAWGRNEQFF
V gene: TRBV4-3; CDR3 length: 15; D gene: .; J gene: TRBJ2-7; clone size: many; CDR3 DNA: TGCGCCAGCAGCCAAGATCACGGAATGCTACGCGAGCAGTACTTC; CDR3 protein: CASSQDHGMLREQYF
V gene: TRBV7-9; CDR3 length: 15; D gene: TRBD1; J gene: TRBJ2-1; clone size: .; CDR3 DNA: TGTGCCAGCAGCGCAAGGACAGGGTCCCACAATGAGCAGTTCTTC; CDR3 protein: CASSARTGSHNEQFF
V gene: TRBV7-3; CDR3 length: 13; D gene: .; J gene: TRBJ1-6; clone size: .; CDR3 DNA: TGTGCCAGCAGCTTAGCCCTGAATTCACCCCTCCACTTT; CDR3 protein: CASSLALNSPLHF
V gene: TRBV20-1; CDR3 length: 10; D gene: .; J gene: TRBJ2-3; clone size: .; CDR3 DNA: TGCAGTGTAGCCGTAGATACGCAGTATTTT; CDR3 protein: CSVAVDTQYF
V gene: TRBV6-1; CDR3 length: 14; D gene: TRBD1; J gene: TRBJ1-2; clone size: few; CDR3 DNA: TGTGCCAGCACTGGGGGACAGGCGCAATATGGCTACACCTTC; CDR3 protein: CASTGGQAQYGYTF
V gene: TRBV9; CDR3 length: 15; D gene: TRBD2; J gene: TRBJ2-1; clone size: few; CDR3 DNA: TGTGCCAGCAGCGTAGTGGGGGGGAACTACAATGAGCAGTTCTTC; CDR3 protein: CASSVVGGNYNEQFF
V gene: TRBV20-1; CDR3 length: 13; D gene: .; J gene: TRBJ2-7; clone size: .; CDR3 DNA: TGCAGTGCTAGAGATCGGACCGACTACGAGCAGTACTTC; CDR3 protein: CSARDRTDYEQYF
V gene: TRBV25-1; CDR3 length: 13; D gene: TRBD1; J gene: TRBJ1-2; clone size: .; CDR3 DNA: TGTGCCAGCAGTGCCTCACAGGGGCGTGGCTACACCTTC; CDR3 protein: CASSASQGRGYTF
V gene: TRBV4-3; CDR3 length: 13; D gene: .; J gene: TRBJ2-5; clone size: many; CDR3 DNA: TGCGCCAGCAGCCAAGATTTTAAAGAGACCCAGTACTTC; CDR3 protein: CASSQDFKETQYF
V gene: TRBV7-9; CDR3 length: 17; D gene: TRBD1; J gene: TRBJ2-3; clone size: .; CDR3 DNA: TGTGCCAGCAGCTACAGCTCCGGGACAGGACTCACAGATACGCAGTATTTT; CDR3 protein: CASSYSSGTGLTDTQYF
V gene: TRBV7-9; CDR3 length: 15; D gene: TRBD1; J gene: TRBJ1-2; clone size: .; CDR3 DNA: TGTGCCAGTAGCTTACTGGACAGGCCTAACTATGGCTACACCTTC; CDR3 protein: CASSLLDRPNYGYTF
V gene: TRBV3-1; CDR3 length: 15; D gene: TRBD1; J gene: TRBJ1-2; clone size: few; CDR3 DNA: TGTGCCAGCAGCCAACCCCGACAGGGATTCTATGGCTACACCTTC; CDR3 protein: CASSQPRQGFYGYTF
V gene: TRBV5-1; CDR3 length: 15; D gene: .; J gene: TRBJ2-5; clone size: .; CDR3 DNA: TGCGCCAGCAGCTTGGCCCCAGGGGCGGGCAATGAGCAGTACTTC; CDR3 protein: CASSLAPGAGNEQYF
V gene: TRBV12-3/TRBV12-4; CDR3 length: 13; D gene: .; J gene: TRBJ1-2; clone size: .; CDR3 DNA: TGTGCCAGCAGTTTGGACGCATGGCGGGGCTACACCTTC; CDR3 protein: CASSLDAWRGYTF
V gene: TRBV6-2/TRBV6-3; CDR3 length: 12; D gene: .; J gene: TRBJ1-2; clone size: .; CDR3 DNA: TGTGCCTCAGGCCGGGTTCGCTATGGCTACACCTTC; CDR3 protein: CASGRVRYGYTF
V gene: TRBV12-3/TRBV12-4; CDR3 length: 14; D gene: .; J gene: TRBJ1-1; clone size: .; CDR3 DNA: TGTGCCAGCATCCCGGTGCAGGGGAACACTGAAGCTTTCTTT; CDR3 protein: CASIPVQGNTEAFF
V gene: TRBV19; CDR3 length: 14; D gene: TRBD2; J gene: TRBJ2-7; clone size: .; CDR3 DNA: TGTGCCAGTCAAGATAGCGGGATCTCCTACGAGCAGTACTTC; CDR3 protein: CASQDSGISYEQYF
V gene: TRBV27; CDR3 length: 17; D gene: .; J gene: TRBJ1-1; clone size: few; CDR3 DNA: TGTGCCAGCAGTCCCAGACAGGTCAGGTTTTCAGGCACTGAAGCTTTCTTT; CDR3 protein: CASSPRQVRFSGTEAFF
V gene: TRBV30; CDR3 length: 14; D gene: .; J gene: TRBJ1-1; clone size: few; CDR3 DNA: TGTGCCTGGCGGAACGGGCTTAAGAACACTGAAGCTTTCTTT; CDR3 protein: CAWRNGLKNTEAFF
V gene: TRBV12-3/TRBV12-4; CDR3 length: 14; D gene: .; J gene: TRBJ1-1; clone size: many; CDR3 DNA: TGTGCCAGCAGTTTAGGGGGGGTTGACACTGAAGCTTTCTTT; CDR3 protein: CASSLGGVDTEAFF
V gene: TRBV20-1; CDR3 length: 12; D gene: .; J gene: TRBJ1-1; clone size: .; CDR3 DNA: TGCAGTGCTTCGGACACCAACACTGAAGCTTTCTTT; CDR3 protein: CSASDTNTEAFF
V gene: TRBV6-5; CDR3 length: 16; D gene: TRBD2; J gene: TRBJ2-3; clone size: many; CDR3 DNA: TGTGCCAGCAGTTTCACTAGCGGGGGGGGCACAGATACGCAGTATTTT; CDR3 protein: CASSFTSGGGTDTQYF
V gene: TRBV7-2; CDR3 length: 14; D gene: .; J gene: TRBJ2-6; clone size: few; CDR3 DNA: TGTGCCAGGGCGGTAGACTCTGGGGCCAACGTCCTGACTTTC; CDR3 protein: CARAVDSGANVLTF
V gene: TRBV20-1; CDR3 length: 17; D gene: TRBD1; J gene: TRBJ2-4; clone size: .; CDR3 DNA: TGCAGTGCGATCGCCGGGGACAGGGGGCGATTATGGAACATTCAGTACTTC; CDR3 protein: CSAIAGDRGRLWNIQYF
V gene: TRBV20-1; CDR3 length: 13; D gene: TRBD2; J gene: TRBJ2-3; clone size: once; CDR3 DNA: TGCAGTGCTGAGCGGGGGGTCGCAGATACGCAGTATTTT; CDR3 protein: CSAERGVADTQYF
V gene: TRBV20-1; CDR3 length: 13; D gene: .; J gene: TRBJ2-5; clone size: few; CDR3 DNA: TGCAGTGCAACCGGGACGAAGATCGAGACCCAGTACTTC; CDR3 protein: CSATGTKIETQYF
V gene: TRBV12-3/TRBV12-4; CDR3 length: 16; D gene: .; J gene: TRBJ2-1; clone size: .; CDR3 DNA: TGTGCCAGCAGTCGAAGGGCAAGGAGCTCCTACAATGAGCAGTTCTTC; CDR3 protein: CASSRRARSSYNEQFF
V gene: TRBV9; CDR3 length: 16; D gene: TRBD2; J gene: TRBJ2-5; clone size: few; CDR3 DNA: TGTGCCAGCAGCCCCGGGACTAGCGGGAGCAAAGAGACCCAGTACTTC; CDR3 protein: CASSPGTSGSKETQYF
V gene: TRBV28; CDR3 length: 14; D gene: .; J gene: TRBJ2-3; clone size: .; CDR3 DNA: TGTGCCAGCAGTTTTATTGCGAAGGAAGATACGCAGTATTTT; CDR3 protein: CASSFIAKEDTQYF
V gene: TRBV14; CDR3 length: 15; D gene: .; J gene: TRBJ2-1; clone size: .; CDR3 DNA: TGTGCCAGCAGCCAAGAGGGTATTCCATACAATGAGCAGTTCTTC; CDR3 protein: CASSQEGIPYNEQFF
V gene: TRBV12-3/TRBV12-4; CDR3 length: 20; D gene: TRBD1; J gene: TRBJ1-5; clone size: few; CDR3 DNA: TGTGCCAGCAGTTTTTACGGCTGGGACAGGGGGCCGTATAGCAATCAGCCCCAGCATTTT; CDR3 protein: CASSFYGWDRGPYSNQPQHF